These T cell receptor beta chains were read from a single sample in a study of Ad26.COV2.S vaccination and SARS-CoV-2 variants. Only in-frame clones appear in the TCRdb table, and some are missing; sequencing was by immunoSEQ multiplex PCR. The sample lists approximately 410,000 clones; 88% were seen once. The input for sequencing was peripheral blood, taken in a trial of Ad26.COV2.S vaccine versus placebo. Source of these receptors: a person between 18 and 65 years old who received the Ad26.COV2.S COVID-19 vaccine or a placebo. Each CDR3 is given with its conserved first and last residue. D genes are given only for firm matches. Clone size is given for some rows only: seen once, a few or many times, or a class if the clone is expanded.

V gene: TRBV27; J gene: TRBJ1-5; clone size: NA; D gene: TRBD1; CDR3 protein: CATSRQGVNQPQHF; CDR3 DNA: TGTGCCACCTCTCGACAGGGCGTCAATCAGCCCCAGCATTTT
V gene: TRBV28; J gene: TRBJ2-3; clone size: NA; D gene: NA; CDR3 protein: CASSQTRAAWGDTQYF; CDR3 DNA: TGTGCCAGCAGCCAAACCAGGGCCGCCTGGGGGGATACGCAGTATTTT
V gene: TRBV7-9; J gene: TRBJ2-5; clone size: NA; D gene: NA; CDR3 protein: CASSTGNQETQYF; CDR3 DNA: TGTGCCAGCAGCACAGGGAACCAAGAGACCCAGTACTTC
V gene: TRBV27; J gene: TRBJ2-7; clone size: NA; D gene: TRBD1; CDR3 protein: CASSLQGTVSYEQYF; CDR3 DNA: TGTGCCAGCAGTCTCCAGGGGACAGTCTCCTACGAGCAGTACTTC
V gene: TRBV25-1; J gene: TRBJ1-5; clone size: NA; D gene: NA; CDR3 protein: CASSEGARGQPQHF; CDR3 DNA: TGTGCCAGCAGTGAGGGGGCGCGGGGTCAGCCCCAGCATTTT
V gene: TRBV29-1; J gene: TRBJ2-5; clone size: NA; D gene: NA; CDR3 protein: CSSGLSSKETQYF; CDR3 DNA: TGCAGCTCGGGACTTAGTTCCAAAGAGACCCAGTACTTC
V gene: TRBV7-9; J gene: TRBJ1-1; clone size: NA; D gene: TRBD1; CDR3 protein: CASSSREQGAGTEAFF; CDR3 DNA: TGTGCCAGCAGCTCGCGAGAACAGGGGGCCGGCACTGAAGCTTTCTTT
V gene: TRBV6-4; J gene: TRBJ1-6; clone size: NA; D gene: TRBD1; CDR3 protein: CASSEQGNSPLHF; CDR3 DNA: TGTGCCAGCAGTGAACAGGGGAACTCACCCCTCCACTTT
V gene: TRBV18; J gene: TRBJ2-3; clone size: once; D gene: TRBD1; CDR3 protein: CASSQDRPTDTQYF; CDR3 DNA: TGTGCCAGCTCGCAGGACAGGCCAACAGATACGCAGTATTTT
V gene: TRBV5-4; J gene: TRBJ1-6; clone size: NA; D gene: TRBD1; CDR3 protein: CASSWGQRNSPLHF; CDR3 DNA: TGTGCCAGCAGCTGGGGACAGAGGAATTCACCCCTCCACTTT
V gene: TRBV12-3/TRBV12-4; J gene: TRBJ2-1; clone size: NA; D gene: NA; CDR3 protein: CASQTGYNEQFF; CDR3 DNA: TGTGCCTCCCAGACAGGATACAATGAGCAGTTCTTC
V gene: TRBV4-3; J gene: TRBJ2-1; clone size: NA; D gene: NA; CDR3 protein: CASSQVDLRNEQFF; CDR3 DNA: TGCGCCAGCAGCCAAGTTGACCTGAGGAATGAGCAGTTCTTC
V gene: TRBV3-1/TRBV3-2; J gene: TRBJ2-5; clone size: NA; D gene: TRBD2; CDR3 protein: CASSRRRGASGGQETQYF; CDR3 DNA: TGTGCCAGCAGCCGTCGCAGGGGTGCTAGCGGGGGGCAGGAGACCCAGTACTTC
V gene: TRBV7-9; J gene: TRBJ1-4; clone size: NA; D gene: NA; CDR3 protein: CASSAPGSGNEKLFF; CDR3 DNA: TGTGCCAGCAGCGCCCCGGGGTCCGGTAATGAAAAACTGTTTTTT
V gene: TRBV12-2; J gene: TRBJ2-7; clone size: NA; D gene: NA; CDR3 protein: CASRSRQGQTSSYEQYF; CDR3 DNA: TGTGCAAGTCGCTCCCGTCAGGGACAGACCTCCTCCTACGAGCAGTACTTC
V gene: TRBV7-8; J gene: TRBJ2-2; clone size: NA; D gene: NA; CDR3 protein: CASSLSSLELFF; CDR3 DNA: TGTGCCAGCAGCTTAAGTTCCTTAGAGCTGTTTTTT
V gene: TRBV6-2/TRBV6-3; J gene: TRBJ2-2; clone size: NA; D gene: TRBD2; CDR3 protein: CASSSPTSGGALYLDTGELFF; CDR3 DNA: TGTGCCAGCAGTTCCCCGACTAGCGGGGGGGCCTTATATTTGGATACCGGGGAGCTGTTTTTT
V gene: TRBV7-2; J gene: TRBJ2-7; clone size: NA; D gene: TRBD1; CDR3 protein: CASSFRDRAYEQYF; CDR3 DNA: TGTGCCAGCAGCTTCCGGGACAGGGCCTACGAGCAGTACTTC
V gene: TRBV12-3/TRBV12-4; J gene: TRBJ1-1; clone size: NA; D gene: NA; CDR3 protein: CASRGTGNTEAFF; CDR3 DNA: TGTGCCAGCAGAGGGACGGGGAACACTGAAGCTTTCTTT
V gene: TRBV19; J gene: TRBJ2-1; clone size: few; D gene: NA; CDR3 protein: CASSVTGYVHEQFF; CDR3 DNA: TGTGCCAGTAGTGTCACAGGGTACGTCCATGAGCAGTTCTTC
V gene: TRBV4-3; J gene: TRBJ1-1; clone size: NA; D gene: TRBD1; CDR3 protein: CASSQEQGATEAFF; CDR3 DNA: TGCGCCAGCAGCCAAGAGCAGGGGGCCACTGAAGCTTTCTTT
V gene: TRBV7-2; J gene: TRBJ2-2; clone size: NA; D gene: NA; CDR3 protein: CASSLRASNTGELFF; CDR3 DNA: TGTGCCAGCAGCTTAAGGGCGTCGAACACCGGGGAGCTGTTTTTT
V gene: TRBV11-2; J gene: TRBJ2-1; clone size: NA; D gene: TRBD2; CDR3 protein: CASRGTGLAGWANEQFF; CDR3 DNA: TGTGCCAGCCGCGGAACCGGGCTAGCGGGGTGGGCTAATGAGCAGTTCTTC